This passage covers 24 T cell receptor beta chains from one sample sequenced in a study of blood T cell repertoires in COVID-19. TCRdb's copy holds only in-frame clones and misses some; the assay was immunoSEQ multiplex PCR. The top ten clones hold roughly 5% of a sample with fewer than 250,000 clones, 65% to 85% of them seen once. Sequencing was performed on peripheral blood. These receptor sequences come from a human donor in a cohort sampled during active COVID-19.

The V call is TRBV5-1, the J call TRBJ1-5, with TRBD1 matching 8 bases. CDR1 is SGHRS and CDR2 is YFSETQ in the germline V gene. The CDR3 length is 15 residues. The ends lost 1 base at V and 10 bases at J; junction bases unmatched: 10. CDR3 nucleotide sequence: TGCGCCAGCAGCTTGATAGGTGGACAGGGCAGTCCCCAGCATTTT. Protein: CASSLIGGQGSPQHF.

This chain links TRBV27 with TRBJ2-3; D remains unclear. Trimming removed 5 bases from V and 4 bases from J, with 10 bases in between. This CDR3 has 13 residues. Germline values: CDR1 MNHEY, CDR2 SMNVEV (reference sequence). This CDR3 reads CASSRWASDTQYF. The DNA of the CDR3 is TGTGCCAGCAGTCGGTGGGCCTCAGATACGCAGTATTTT.

The chain carries TRBV27 and TRBJ2-2; 7 bases match TRBD2. CDR3 length: 18 amino acids. Germline values: CDR1 MNHEY, CDR2 SMNVEV (reference sequence). The V and J ends lost 2 bases and 3 bases, in that order; junction bases with no gene match: 12. The CDR3 loop reads CASSLAGVGLADTGELFF. The DNA for the CDR3 is TGTGCCAGCAGTTTAGCCGGCGTTGGGCTAGCGGACACCGGGGAGCTGTTTTTT.

The chain carries TRBV19 and TRBJ2-6; D may be TRBD1 (6 bases). Trimming pared 1 base from V and 2 bases from J, leaving 9 bases between. In germline, CDR1 is LNHDA, CDR2 SQIVND (reference sequence). The CDR3 has 16 amino acids. The CDR3 loop is CASSIGHRAGANVLTF. CDR3 bases: TGTGCCAGTAGTATAGGCCACAGGGCTGGGGCCAACGTCCTGACTTTC. Supplemented by reference TRBV19 and TRBJ2-6, the full variable domain reads DGGITQSPKYLFRKEGQNVTLSCEQNLNHDAMYWYRQDPGQGLRLIYYSQIVNDFQKGDIAEGYSVSREKKESFPLTVTSAQKNPTAFYLCASSIGHRAGANVLTFGAGSRLTVL.

This clone was counted once. The V gene is TRBV11-1, the J gene TRBJ2-3; 7 positions match TRBD2. V shed 7 bases and J 0 bases; nucleotides not matched to a gene: 4. Germline lookup yields CDR1 SGHAT and CDR2 FQDESV (reference sequence). There are 14 residues in the CDR3. CDR3 nucleotides: TGTGCCAGCAAGCTAGCGGCTAGCACAGATACGCAGTATTTT. Amino acids: CASKLAASTDTQYF.

This clone was seen only a few times. V gene TRBV11-2 combines with J gene TRBJ2-7; 10 bases match TRBD1. In germline, CDR1 is SGHAT, CDR2 FQNNGV. V lost 8 bases and J lost 2; bases outside the gene matches: 6. The CDR3 runs to 14 residues. The CDR3 DNA is TGTGCCAGCGTTGGGACAGGGGTTCCCTACGAGCAGTACTTC. Encoded protein: CASVGTGVPYEQYF.

This clone came up a few times. The chain couples TRBV28 to TRBJ1-2; the D gene is possibly TRBD1 (6 bases). This CDR3 region has 14 residues. Looked up from germline, CDR1 is MDHEN and CDR2 is SYDVKM. The ends were cut back, 2 bases at V and 4 bases at J, with 11 bases in the middle. The CDR3 loop reads CASSLGLGGYGYTF. CDR3 coding DNA: TGTGCCAGCAGTTTAGGTCTAGGGGGCTATGGCTACACCTTC.

This clone came up once. This chain joins TRBV5-1 and TRBJ1-1, with TRBD1 matching 11 bases. The CDR3 runs to 15 residues. Per the germline V gene, CDR1 is SGHRS and CDR2 is YFSETQ. The ends lost 1 base at V and 3 bases at J; junction bases unmatched: 2. CDR3 loop: CASSLMGQGDTEAFF. In DNA, the CDR3 is TGCGCCAGCAGCTTGATGGGACAGGGGGACACTGAAGCTTTCTTT.

The rearrangement uses TRBV11-2 and TRBJ2-1; 7 bases are shared with TRBD1. CDR3 length: 20 amino acids. Germline-derived CDR1 and CDR2 are SGHAT and FQNNGV. With V trimmed by 0 bases and J by 7 bases, 21 bases remained unmatched. The CDR3, as DNA: TGTGCCAGCAGCTTAGAACCGGGACAGCTTACAATGATCAAAGAAAATGAGCAGTTCTTC. This encodes CASSLEPGQLTMIKENEQFF.

This chain uses TRBV28 with TRBJ2-3, with 7 bases fitting TRBD1. Losses at the gene ends were 3 bases for V and 2 bases for J; bases not matched to a gene: 8. The V gene's germline CDR1 is MDHEN and CDR2 SYDVKM. The CDR3 totals 16 residues. CDR3 in DNA: TGTGCCAGCAGTTTGAAGGGACAGCCTCACACAGATACGCAGTATTTT. Its protein product is CASSLKGQPHTDTQYF.

This clone was recorded a few times. The chain is built from TRBV5-1 and TRBJ1-6; the D is unclear. CDR1 and CDR2 (germline): SGHRS, YFSETQ. The CDR3 is made up of 15 amino acids. V lost 0 bases and J lost 8, with 12 bases in between. The CDR3 DNA is TGCGCCAGCAGCTTGGACGCGACGGGGTATTCACCCCTCCACTTT. Protein sequence: CASSLDATGYSPLHF.

The chain couples TRBV24-1 to TRBJ2-1; perhaps TRBD2 as D (6 bases). CDR1 and CDR2 (germline): KGHDR, SFDVKD. Trimming took off 6 bases at V and 5 bases at J, with 10 bases between the two ends. The CDR3 covers 13 residues. For the CDR3, the DNA is TGTGCCACCAGTCTGGGGGGTGACAATGAGCAGTTCTTC. It is translated as CATSLGGDNEQFF.

The rearrangement joins TRBV27 to TRBJ1-1; D unclear. CDR3 size: 14 residues. Germline CDR1 reads MNHEY; CDR2 reads SMNVEV (reference sequence). Trimming removed 3 bases from V and 7 bases from J, with 15 bases in between. The CDR3 nucleotides are TGTGCCAGCAGTTTGATGAGGGAAAAAAGTGAAGCTTTCTTT. The encoded protein is CASSLMREKSEAFF.

The chain couples TRBV5-6 to TRBJ2-7; possibly TRBD1 for D (6 bases). The length of the CDR3 is 14 residues. CDR1 SGHDT and CDR2 YYEEEE come from the germline V gene. The V end was cut by 3 bases, the J end by 1 base, with 11 bases between. In DNA form, the CDR3 reads TGTGCCAGCAGCTCCCCAGACAGGTCCTACGAGCAGTACTTC. This gives the protein CASSSPDRSYEQYF.

This chain links TRBV3-1 (or the pseudogene TRBV3-2) with TRBJ2-3; TRBD1 agrees at 9 bases. The V gene's germline CDR1 is LGHDT and CDR2 YNNKEL (reference sequence). J was trimmed by 6 bases and V by 4 bases; bases with no gene match: 8. The CDR3 has 15 residues. Here the CDR3 DNA reads TGTGCCAGCAGCCCGTCCGGGACAGGGTGGGATACGCAGTATTTT. It specifies CASSPSGTGWDTQYF.

The chain combines TRBV5-1 with TRBJ2-3; the D gene is possibly TRBD1 (6 bases). V lost 2 bases and J lost 3, with 7 bases in between. The CDR3 spans 13 residues. The germline V gene encodes CDR1 SGHRS and CDR2 YFSETQ. This chain's CDR3 is CASSLQGTDTQYF. CDR3 nucleotide sequence: TGCGCCAGCAGCTTACAGGGTACAGATACGCAGTATTTT.

This rearrangement joins TRBV18 to TRBJ2-5; D is ambiguous. Deletions cut 4 bases from V and 5 bases from J, with 11 bases between. The CDR3 contains 13 residues. CDR1 and CDR2 from the germline V gene are KGHSH and LQKENI. The CDR3 sequence: CASSRIVRETQYF. CDR3 DNA sequence: TGTGCCAGCTCACGCATCGTGAGGGAGACCCAGTACTTC. Full variable domain (missing parts from reference TRBV18 and TRBJ2-5): NAGVMQNPRHLVRRRGQEARLRCSPMKGHSHVYWYRQLPEEGLKFMVYLQKENIIDESGMPKERFSAEFPKEGPSILRIQQVVRGDSAAYFCASSRIVRETQYFGPGTRLLVL.

The chain employs TRBV9 and TRBJ2-3, with 8 bases matching TRBD2. The germline V gene has CDR1 SGDLS and CDR2 YYNGEE. The ends lost 4 bases at V and 1 base at J; junction bases unmatched: 8. The CDR3 sequence is 16 residues long. CDR3 sequence reads: CASSSRAAGGTDTQYF. CDR3 nucleotides: TGTGCCAGCAGCTCACGGGCAGCGGGAGGCACAGATACGCAGTATTTT.

The chain combines TRBV9 with TRBJ2-3; D gene uncertain. The germline V and J ends were trimmed by 0 bases and 11 bases, with 16 bases remaining between them. CDR1 and CDR2 from the germline V gene are SGDLS and YYNGEE. The CDR3 loop spans 14 amino acids. CDR3 amino acids: CASSVANEAFGQYF. CDR3 nucleotide sequence: TGTGCCAGCAGCGTAGCTAATGAGGCCTTTGGGCAGTATTTT.

V gene TRBV9 combines with J gene TRBJ2-2; 7 bases align to TRBD2. The germline CDR1 and CDR2 sequences are SGDLS and YYNGEE. Unmatched junction bases numbered 10, after V lost 3 bases and J lost 5 bases. The CDR3 length is 16 residues. The CDR3 sequence: CASSGGGGLGTGELFF. The DNA of the CDR3 is TGTGCCAGCAGCGGTGGGGGAGGGCTTGGAACCGGGGAGCTGTTTTTT.

The chain links TRBV19 to TRBJ2-1; the match to TRBD2 covers 16 bases. The V and J ends lost 3 bases and 4 bases, in that order; junction bases with no gene match: 9. Germline CDR1 reads LNHDA; CDR2 reads SQIVND (reference sequence). This CDR3 is 19 amino acids long. The chain's CDR3 is CASSMRVGLAGGRYNEQFF. In DNA, the CDR3 is TGTGCCAGTAGTATGAGGGTGGGACTAGCGGGAGGGCGATACAATGAGCAGTTCTTC. Combining the CDR3 with reference TRBV19 and TRBJ2-1 gives the whole variable domain DGGITQSPKYLFRKEGQNVTLSCEQNLNHDAMYWYRQDPGQGLRLIYYSQIVNDFQKGDIAEGYSVSREKKESFPLTVTSAQKNPTAFYLCASSMRVGLAGGRYNEQFFGPGTRLTVL.

This rearrangement joins TRBV2 to TRBJ2-7, with 7 bases aligning to TRBD2. This CDR3 has 16 residues. V was clipped by 6 bases and J by 0 bases; unmatched bases: 11. Germline-derived CDR1 and CDR2 are SNHLY and FYNNEI. The CDR3 spells CASSIFSGGISYEQYF. CDR3 DNA sequence: TGTGCCAGCAGCATATTCTCCGGGGGGATCTCCTACGAGCAGTACTTC.

The chain is built from TRBV3-1 (or the pseudogene TRBV3-2) and TRBJ1-5; 8 nucleotides line up with TRBD1. With V trimmed by 2 bases and J by 5 bases, 2 bases remained unmatched. The CDR3 is 14 amino acids. Per germline, CDR1 LGHDT and CDR2 YNNKEL (reference sequence). The CDR3 coding sequence is TGTGCCAGCAGCCAATCAGGGGGCGATCAGCCCCAGCATTTT. Encoded protein: CASSQSGGDQPQHF.

This chain connects TRBV25-1 to TRBJ2-1; 12 nucleotides align to TRBD2. With V trimmed by 2 bases and J by 6 bases, 2 bases remained unmatched. This CDR3 has 15 residues. In germline, CDR1 is MGHDK, CDR2 SYGVNS. The CDR3 nucleotides are TGTGCCAGCAGTGAACCTAGCGGGAGGGCCAATGAGCAGTTCTTC. Translating it yields CASSEPSGRANEQFF.